A selection of T cell receptor beta chains follows, all from one sample in a study of regulatory T cells in long-lasting Graves disease. MiXCR, run by TCRdb on the multiplex PCR reads, gives a single entry per CDR3 protein. The profile covers 500,000 to 800,000 distinct CDR3 sequences, with around 30% appearing a single time and around 42% taken by the ten largest. The sequencing here drew on peripheral blood mononuclear cells (PBMCs), taken when the disease was refractory, from a patient treated with antithyroid drugs. The receptors originated from a female donor with Graves disease. CDR3s include the opening cysteine and the closing phenylalanine or tryptophan. A D gene is named only where the DNA matches it firmly. A row's size may be missing; if present it is once, few, many or a size class.

abundance	v_gene	j_gene	d_gene	CDR3nt	CDR3aa
NA	TRBV6-1	TRBJ1-4	TRBD1	TGTGCCAGCAGCGCCAACCGACAGGGGGCAGGTGAAAAACTGTTTTTT	CASSANRQGAGEKLFF
many	TRBV20-1	TRBJ1-2	TRBD1	TGCAGTGCTCGGACAGGGGTTCGAGGCTATGGCTACACCTTC	CSARTGVRGYGYTF
few	TRBV20-1	TRBJ1-1	NA	TGCAGTGGGGTCTCGGGGGCGCGTCTAGGTGAAGCTTTCTTT	CSGVSGARLGEAFF
once	TRBV9	TRBJ1-2	NA	TGTGCCAGCAGCCCTCCCCCGTGGGAAGAGAGCTTCTATGGCTACACCTTC	CASSPPPWEESFYGYTF
NA	TRBV5-6	TRBJ2-2	TRBD2	TGTGCCAGCAGCTTCCCGCGGGGGACGAACACCGGGGAGCTGTTTTTT	CASSFPRGTNTGELFF
NA	TRBV30	TRBJ1-5	NA	TGTGCCTGGAGTAGACAGGGCAATCAGCCCCAGCATTTT	CAWSRQGNQPQHF
NA	TRBV25-1	TRBJ1-1	NA	TGTGCCAGCAGTGAATATCCCCCTGAAGCTTTCTTT	CASSEYPPEAFF
NA	TRBV13	TRBJ2-7	TRBD2	TGTGCCAGCAGCTTAGTACTAGCGGGGTCCTACGAGCAGTACTTC	CASSLVLAGSYEQYF
few	TRBV7-9	TRBJ1-2	TRBD1	TGTGCCAGCAGAAAAACAGGGGACGCGGATGGCTACACCTTC	CASRKTGDADGYTF
once	TRBV11-1	TRBJ2-1	NA	TGTGCCAGCAGCTTACGGGGACGGACTACGCCGAGTTATGAGCAGTTCTTC	CASSLRGRTTPSYEQFF
many	TRBV28	TRBJ1-1	NA	TGTGCCAGCAGCGCCCAGGGGCAGAACACTGAAGCTTTCTTT	CASSAQGQNTEAFF
NA	TRBV5-6	TRBJ1-2	TRBD1	TGTGCCAGCAGCTCCCCGTCGGACAGGGGGCTTACCTTATATGGCTACACCTTC	CASSSPSDRGLTLYGYTF
few	TRBV20-1	TRBJ2-7	TRBD2	TGCAGTGCTAGCTTTTTAGCCCTAGCGGGAGGGCCATACGAGCAGTACTTC	CSASFLALAGGPYEQYF
NA	TRBV2	TRBJ2-7	NA	TGTGCCAGCAGTGACTGGGCAAGCTCCTACGAGCAGTACTTC	CASSDWASSYEQYF
NA	TRBV20-1	TRBJ2-3	NA	TGCAGTGCAACCCCCAGGACGGGAGAGGGAGATACGCAGTATTTT	CSATPRTGEGDTQYF
NA	TRBV3-1	TRBJ1-4	NA	TGTGCCAGCAGTCGCGGGCCCTACGGTGAAAAACTGTTTTTT	CASSRGPYGEKLFF
NA	TRBV6-9	TRBJ1-4	TRBD1	TGTGCCAGCAGTTGGGGGGGACAGAAGAGGGAAAAACTGTTTTTT	CASSWGGQKREKLFF
few	TRBV15	TRBJ1-2	NA	TGTGCCACCAGCAGAGGCGATTTGGGCGGACGGGGGCGTTTGGGCTACACCTTC	CATSRGDLGGRGRLGYTF
NA	TRBV14	TRBJ2-2	NA	TGTGCCAGCAGCCAAGATCAGCGGGAACAGGGCGGGGAGCTGTTTTTT	CASSQDQREQGGELFF
few	TRBV12-5	TRBJ2-7	NA	TGTGCTAGTGGCACCGGGCATGTGAACGAGCAGTACTTC	CASGTGHVNEQYF
NA	TRBV5-1	TRBJ2-3	TRBD1	TGCGCCAGCAGCTTAAACAGGGGATCGGGTTTAGATACGCAGTATTTT	CASSLNRGSGLDTQYF
NA	TRBV5-1	TRBJ1-5	NA	TGCGCCAGCAGCCTGGGCCCGGGGGGTTTCAATCAGCCCCAGCATTTT	CASSLGPGGFNQPQHF
few	TRBV5-1	TRBJ1-2	NA	TGCGCCAGCAGCCCCGTCCCCGCAGGCGACTGGACCTTC	CASSPVPAGDWTF
many	TRBV12-3/TRBV12-4	TRBJ2-7	TRBD1	TGTGCCAGCAGCCCCGGGACAGCCTCCTACGAGCAGTACTTC	CASSPGTASYEQYF
few	TRBV20-1	TRBJ1-5	NA	TGCAGTGCTAGACGCGGACACACTAGCAATCAGCCCCAGCATTTT	CSARRGHTSNQPQHF
NA	TRBV25-1	TRBJ1-6	NA	TGTGCCAGCAGTCCTCCGACTGGAATAGGGGTACCCCTCCACTTT	CASSPPTGIGVPLHF
few	TRBV25-1	TRBJ2-7	NA	TGTGCCAGCAGTTTCATAGGGGACTACGAGCAGTACTTC	CASSFIGDYEQYF
few	TRBV10-3	TRBJ2-2	TRBD2	TGTGCCATCAGAGGGACTAGCGGCGGGGAGCTGTTTTTT	CAIRGTSGGELFF
few	TRBV30	TRBJ1-1	NA	TGTGCCTGGAGGGGGTGGGGAAAAGCTTTCTTT	CAWRGWGKAFF
NA	TRBV20-1	TRBJ1-2	TRBD1	TGCAGTGCCGAGAGACGGGACAGGGGGCCGAGTGGCTACACCTTC	CSAERRDRGPSGYTF
NA	TRBV5-1	TRBJ1-1	TRBD1	TGCGCCAGCAGCTTACGGACAGGGGAGGGGAACACTGAAGCTTTCTTT	CASSLRTGEGNTEAFF
once	TRBV5-4	TRBJ1-1	NA	TGTGCCAGCAGCTTGGAGGGCAGCCCTCTCTTCGCTTTCTTT	CASSLEGSPLFAFF
few	TRBV12-3/TRBV12-4	TRBJ2-6	NA	TGTGCCAGCAATAATCCTGGGGCCAACGTCCTGACTTTC	CASNNPGANVLTF
many	TRBV10-3	TRBJ1-2	NA	TGTGCCATCACCCCGACGGGAACTAACTATGGCTACACCTTC	CAITPTGTNYGYTF
NA	TRBV11-2	TRBJ2-1	TRBD2	TGTGCCAGCAGCCAAGATCCGGTTAGCGGGAATGAGCAGTTCTTC	CASSQDPVSGNEQFF
few	TRBV20-1	TRBJ1-1	TRBD1	TGCAGTGCTGGTCAACTAGGGACAGAAATGTTGAACACTGAAGCTTTCTTT	CSAGQLGTEMLNTEAFF
many	TRBV12-3/TRBV12-4	TRBJ2-5	TRBD2	TGTGCCAGCAATCGGCGGGGGAATCAAGAGACCCAGTACTTC	CASNRRGNQETQYF
few	TRBV28	TRBJ1-1	TRBD1	TGTGCCAGCACCCAGACAGGGGGCTATTACGGAGCTTTCTTT	CASTQTGGYYGAFF
NA	TRBV6-1	TRBJ2-2	NA	TGTGCCAGCAGTGGACATAGGGGTAGACCGAACACCGGGGAGCTGTTTTTT	CASSGHRGRPNTGELFF
few	TRBV5-1	TRBJ1-1	TRBD1	TGCGCCAGCAGCACGGGACAGGGGGCGCCCACTGAAGCTTTCTTT	CASSTGQGAPTEAFF